This TCR beta chain was identified during a study of glioma-infiltrating T cells after dendritic cell vaccination. On the study more broadly: Dendritic cells derived from monocytes and pulsed with autologous tumor lysate formed the vaccine.

Germline V gene data show CDR1 as SGHDT and CDR2 as YYEEEE. The CDR3 contains 15 residues. V was pared by 4 bases and J by 4 bases, with 9 bases of the junction left unmatched. Clones were sequenced by immunoSEQ multiplex PCR, and TCRdb holds only the in-frame ones, with some missing. The table shows approximately 22,000 clones, with approximately 79% occurring only once. Isocitrate dehydrogenase mutation was absent in all glioblastoma patients. This clonotype originated in a human donor with glioblastoma. This material consisted of blood, taken before dendritic cell vaccination. The chain joins TRBV5-6 to TRBJ1-2; TRBD1 agrees at 8 bases. DNA for the CDR3: TGTGCCAGCAGCACTATGACAGGGGTCAGCTATGGCTACACCTTC. Its protein is CASSTMTGVSYGYTF.